Below, 10 T cell receptor beta chains from the same sample are listed, as sequenced in a study of Graves' ophthalmopathy and Graves' hyperthyroidism. RNA served as the template for amplifying TCR beta CDR3 regions. After a first-round RT-PCR with HTBI primers, a second-round multiplex PCR was run. TCRdb ran MiXCR on the multiplex PCR reads and lists one entry per CDR3 protein. The sample records some 250,000 distinct CDR3 sequences, 45% being singletons. Source material: peripheral blood. The receptors shown here come from an adult man with Graves' ophthalmopathy.

The table lists this clonotype with many counts. The rearrangement uses TRBV10-3 and TRBJ1-2, with D maybe TRBD1 (6 bases). The CDR3 sequence is 13 residues long. Trimming took 8 bases from V and 2 from J, leaving 12 bases between them. Per germline, CDR1 ENHRY and CDR2 SYGVKD. The CDR3 is CAIGGQQNYGYTF. The CDR3 nucleotides read TGTGCCATCGGTGGACAGCAGAACTATGGCTACACCTTC.

The gene calls are TRBV7-2 and TRBJ1-3; no clear D. V was shortened by 5 bases and J by 0 bases, with 11 bases between the two germline ends. Germline CDR1 and CDR2: SGHTA and FQGNSA. The CDR3 extends over 15 amino acids. The CDR3 loop reads CASSTGPNSGNTIYF. CDR3 DNA: TGTGCCAGCAGCACCGGTCCAAACTCTGGAAACACCATATATTTT. Full variable domain (rest looked up from reference TRBV7-2 and TRBJ1-3): GAGVSQSPSNKVTEKGKDVELRCDPISGHTALYWYRQSLGQGLEFLIYFQGNSAPDKSGLPSDRFSAERTGGSVSTLTIQRTQQEDSAVYLCASSTGPNSGNTIYFGEGSWLTVV.

J is TRBJ2-7 and V is TRBV2; a possible D gene is TRBD2 (5 bases). The CDR3 sequence is 14 residues long. Germline CDR1 and CDR2: SNHLY and FYNNEI. V was cut by 0 bases and J by 2 bases, with 8 bases left in between. CDR3 residues: CASSEAGDTYEQYF. The CDR3 DNA reads as TGTGCCAGCAGTGAAGCGGGAGACACCTACGAGCAGTACTTC.

This clonotype was observed a few times. The V gene is TRBV11-2, the J gene TRBJ2-7, with a possible D match to TRBD1 (6 bases). Germline V lookup: CDR1 SGHAT, CDR2 FQNNGV. V shed 5 bases and J shed 9 bases, with 11 bases lying between them. CDR3 size: 11 residues. Here the CDR3 DNA reads TGTGCCAGCAGCCACGGACAGTTGCAGTACTTC. Translated, it gives CASSHGQLQYF.

The chain has TRBV20-1 and TRBJ2-7; 11 bases agree with TRBD2. Germline V gene data show CDR1 as DFQATT and CDR2 as SNEGSKA (reference sequence). The CDR3 is 15 residues long. J lost 2 bases, V lost 6 bases, and 9 bases had no gene match. This CDR3 is CSAPELAGETYEQYF. In DNA form, the CDR3 reads TGCAGTGCCCCCGAACTAGCGGGAGAAACCTACGAGCAGTACTTC.

CDR3 nucleotide sequence: TGTGCCATCACCCGAGGACAGGGTTTACTTGGCACTGAAGCTTTCTTT. It is translated as CAITRGQGLLGTEAFF. The chain is built from TRBV10-3 and TRBJ1-1, with 8 bases fitting TRBD1. V lost 7 bases, J lost 4 bases, and 14 bases stayed unmatched. The CDR3 totals 16 residues. Per the germline V gene, CDR1 is ENHRY and CDR2 is SYGVKD.

V and J are TRBV7-2 and TRBJ1-6, with D perhaps matching TRBD1 (5 bases). The length of the CDR3 is 14 residues. V was shortened by 5 bases and J by 14 bases, with 19 bases between the two germline ends. Germline-derived CDR1 and CDR2 are SGHTA and FQGNSA. Here the CDR3 DNA reads TGTGCCAGCAGCCCCGTCCCTGGGGGGATTACCCTCCACTTT. This codes for CASSPVPGGITLHF.

The chain has TRBV7-9 and TRBJ2-7; D gene ambiguous. Trimming removed 6 bases at V and 4 bases at J, with 7 bases between. The length of the CDR3 is 11 residues. Germline CDR1 SEHNR, CDR2 FQNEAQ (reference sequence). For the CDR3, the DNA is TGTGCCAGCAGAATCGGGTACGAGCAGTACTTC. Amino acids: CASRIGYEQYF.

This clonotype was detected a few times. The rearrangement uses TRBV6-6 and TRBJ2-7, with 8 positions matching TRBD2. The CDR3 length is 14 residues. Germline V gives CDR1 MNHNY, CDR2 SVGAGI (reference sequence). Germline trimming cut 7 bases from V and 6 bases from J; bases unmatched to any gene: 11. CDR3: CASTPSAGGVEQYF. CDR3 sequence (DNA): TGTGCCAGCACCCCGTCGGCGGGGGGCGTCGAGCAGTACTTC.

The chain carries TRBV24-1 and TRBJ1-2; 12 nucleotides agree with TRBD1. The V gene's germline CDR1 is KGHDR and CDR2 SFDVKD. This CDR3 has 15 amino acids. Germline trimming cut 6 bases from V and 4 bases from J; bases unmatched to any gene: 5. Here the CDR3 reads CATSKGTGGFYGYTF. The CDR3 region has the DNA TGTGCCACCAGTAAAGGGACAGGGGGCTTCTATGGCTACACCTTC.